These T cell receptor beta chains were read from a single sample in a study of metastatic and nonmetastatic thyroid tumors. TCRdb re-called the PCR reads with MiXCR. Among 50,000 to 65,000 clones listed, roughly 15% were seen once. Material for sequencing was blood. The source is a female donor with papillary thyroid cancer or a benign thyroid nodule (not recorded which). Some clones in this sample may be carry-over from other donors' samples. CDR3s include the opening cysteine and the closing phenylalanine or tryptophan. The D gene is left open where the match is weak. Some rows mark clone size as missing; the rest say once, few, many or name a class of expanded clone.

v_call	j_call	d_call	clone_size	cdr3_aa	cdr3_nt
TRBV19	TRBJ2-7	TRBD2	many	CASSISAVAGVDEQYF	TGTGCCAGTAGTATTTCGGCCGTAGCGGGAGTGGACGAGCAGTACTTC
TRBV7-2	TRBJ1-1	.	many	CASSLASGVTEAFF	TGTGCCAGCAGCTTAGCATCGGGAGTCACTGAAGCTTTCTTT
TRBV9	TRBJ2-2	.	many	CASSVSSRGSGELFF	TGTGCCAGCAGCGTTTCTAGTAGGGGTTCCGGGGAGCTGTTTTTT
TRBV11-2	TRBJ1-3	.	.	CASSLGGTGNTIYF	TGTGCCAGCAGCTTAGGGGGTACTGGAAACACCATATATTTT
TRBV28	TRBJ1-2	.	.	CASSLKWRVPYGYTF	TGTGCCAGCAGTTTAAAGTGGAGAGTACCTTATGGCTACACATTC
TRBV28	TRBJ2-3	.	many	CASNWDFKSGDTDTQYF	TGTGCCAGCAATTGGGACTTCAAGAGCGGAGACACAGATACACAGTATTTT
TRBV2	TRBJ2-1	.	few	CASNVSWVINEQFF	TGTGCCAGCAATGTCTCATGGGTGATCAATGAGCAGTTCTTC
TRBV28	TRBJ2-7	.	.	CASSIQVLPLDEQYF	TGTGCCAGCAGTATCCAGGTTTTACCTTTGGACGAGCAGTACTTC
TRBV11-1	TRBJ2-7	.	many	CASCLGSSSSYEQYF	TGTGCCAGCTGCCTGGGCAGTTCAAGCTCCTACGAGCAGTACTTC
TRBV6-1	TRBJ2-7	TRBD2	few	CASSGRRRETSYEQYF	TGTGCCAGCAGTGGACGACGGCGGGAGACCTCCTACGAGCAGTACTTC
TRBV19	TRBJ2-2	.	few	CASIEQVNTAELFF	TGTGCCAGTATTGAACAGGTGAACACCGCGGAGCTGTTTTTT
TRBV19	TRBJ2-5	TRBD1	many	CASNQQVSSGGQYF	TGTGCCAGTAACCAACAGGTATCCTCAGGGGGCCAGTACTTC
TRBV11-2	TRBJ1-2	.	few	CASSPESGRGYTF	TGTGCCAGCAGCCCTGAATCAGGGCGCGGCTACACCTTC
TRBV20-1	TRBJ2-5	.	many	CSARGPTNRETQYF	TGCAGTGCCAGGGGCCCGACCAACAGAGAGACCCAGTACTTC
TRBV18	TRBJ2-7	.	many	CASSPPIGTQLYEQYF	TGTGCCAGCTCACCACCTATAGGGACTCAACTCTACGAGCAGTACTTC
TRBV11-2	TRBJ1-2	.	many	CASSLGTRYGYTF	TGTGCCAGCAGCTTAGGGACTCGGTATGGCTACACCTTC